The TCR beta chain described here comes from a study of shared clonotypes between healthy human individuals (TCRdb year 2020). Study-level background: A few men and a couple of women, aged 18 to 49 years, made up the cohort. Per donor, three plates each were used for CD4 naive and CD4 memory, two for CD8 naive, and one for CD8 memory. To estimate repertoire size and how much clonotypes are shared between individuals, the study performed deep sequencing of blood TCR repertoires from a handful of healthy adults. Different laboratories and diverse techniques were used to prepare libraries and sequence TCR repertoires, to increase sequencing depth and limit assay-specific biases. Leukapheresis yielded between about 0.85 and 10 billion PBMCs per donor.

The donors were healthy, HIV-negative adults with no recently reported acute infections or vaccinations. All donors were Caucasian adults living in Nashville, Tennessee, USA. CD4+ T cells were enriched by magnetic negative selection, after which naive cells were positively selected on CD45RA and the negative fraction was taken as the memory subset. Blood was collected by leukapheresis, and PBMCs were isolated by Ficoll-Histopaque density gradient centrifugation and then cryopreserved in liquid nitrogen vapor phase. Analytical flow cytometry was used to check the purity and quantity of each magnetically sorted T cell population. Each sorted fraction had its genomic DNA isolated and then quantified by UV absorbance on a Nanodrop 2000c. Concerning this clone: Its binding antigen is unknown. No qualities accompany the bases; no much larger clone lies one base away.

Points the paper makes about the study in general: Approximately 5% of naive CD4, 3.5% of naive CD8, 2.3% of memory CD4, and 0.4% of memory CD8 clonotypes were shared across several donors. Clonotypes shared by all four sorted-subset donors showed higher generation probabilities than non-shared clonotypes. The genetic and exposure-history diversity represented was limited by the small number of donors. Pairwise subsampling led to the expectation that sequencing depth would affect the degree of clonotype sharing among donors. Naive subsets generally had larger estimated clonotype richness than memory subsets. Sampling was restricted to blood, and TCR repertoires in tissues likely differ from the TCR repertoires found in blood. Rarefaction of sorted-subset datasets indicated incomplete sequencing despite the large sequencing depth.

The germline V gene sets CDR1 to KGHSH and CDR2 to LQKENI. V is clipped by 0 bases and J by 0 bases, and the sequence between their germline boundaries is 8 bases long. From the cysteine through the phenylalanine, the CDR3 covers 16 amino acids. This entry keeps only the CDR3 DNA: 48 bases, framed from base 1. Using the deep immunoSEQ assay, TCR CDR3 regions were amplified from genomic DNA by multiplex PCR. Genomic DNA extracted from each cell subset was distributed evenly over all wells of several immunoSEQ 96-well plates, and each plate served as one replicate. For sorted subsets, 150 to 200 ng genomic DNA, equal to 25,000 to 35,000 T cell genomes, was loaded into each replicate PCR. Purified libraries were measured with a Qubit 3.0 fluorometer, size-checked on a Bioanalyzer 2100, and measured again with the KAPA Library Quantification kit. Each immunoSEQ 96-well plate was sequenced on its own single-read 150-cycle Illumina NextSeq 550 flow cell. The original pipeline was this. The immunoSEQ output contained only junctional sequences without quality scores, so filtering could not match that applied to full-length reads. To assign V/J genes and CDR3, sequences were annotated against IMGT germline references using PyIR, a Python wrapper for IgBLAST v1.9. Reads were filtered out if the reads had weak V/J assignments (E-value above 1e-6), no CDR3, stop codons, out-of-frame junctions, or ambiguous translated residues. V3J clonotypes were defined by identical inferred V gene, J gene, and CDR3 amino acid sequence. Percentage overlap between repertoires was calculated by dividing the number of shared unique clonotypes by the size of the smaller repertoire. RTK rarefaction, the Chao1 estimator, and Recon v2.1 estimates of unobserved clonotypes were used to assess repertoire richness. Generation probabilities for all TCRbeta clonotypes obtained by the gDNA method from several donors were computed using OLGA. TCRdb took over this immuneACCESS table, retaining in-frame rearrangements with V and J assigned. Such tables are incomplete; in checked studies, under half of the missing clones stem from an unresolved V gene, and the remainder is unexplained. V, J and clone size were drawn from that table, and D and trimming were deduced from the DNA. This sample lists nearly 1 million clones; around three quarters were detected once. The ten largest clonotypes hold approximately 1.5% of the sample.

The receptor was derived from a man aged 18 to 30 in good health. The sequencing sample was made of memory CD4+ T cells sorted from blood. The sample's cell subset or site label is to be understood as: CD45RA-negative fraction. The sequence joins TRBV18 to TRBJ2-2, with TRBD1 as a weak D call on 5 bases. The base sequence is TGTGCCAGCTCACCACCGCAGGGTACGAACACCGGGGAGCTGTTTTTT. It codes for CASSPPQGTNTGELFF.